This T cell receptor (beta chain) was profiled in a study of siplizumab effects on memory and regulatory T cells. Study observations and caveats: The diversity of naive T cells seemed greater than that of memory cells, and their alloresponse contribution seemed major. Among mappable alloreactive CD4+ clones, the Treg-derived fraction averaged approximately 75% with siplizumab versus under 30% in controls. About 75-97% of proliferating CD4+ or CD8+ clones had no assignable naive or memory phenotype.

After removal of 4 bases from V and 4 bases from J, the junction contained 8 bases not matched to a gene. CDR3 length equals 16 residues. Germline V gene lookup returns CDR1 MNHEY and CDR2 SVGAGI. As regards this clone: Its antigen remains unidentified.

Measured with immunoSEQ multiplex PCR; TCRdb has only the in-frame clones, and not every one. The table has over 100,000 clones, just over 90% seen once. Sequences were obtained from Tregs sorted from blood. This sequence joins TRBV6-5 and TRBJ1-2; 11 bases align to TRBD1. The TCR originated in a human donor in good health. The CDR3 region is CASSSPGTGGAYGYTF. The CDR3 nucleotides are TGTGCCAGCAGTTCCCCCGGGACAGGGGGAGCCTATGGCTACACCTTC.